This is a list of T cell receptor beta chains from one sample in a study of blood T cells in healthy people across ages. MiXCR was run by TCRdb on the 5' RACE reads, yielding one entry per CDR3 protein. The data show about 640,000 distinct CDR3 sequences, 58% seen once. Sequencing was done on a sample of blood. The receptors stem from a man aged 55 to 70 in good health. The conserved cysteine and the conserved F or W are not part of the CDR3 here. Clone size, where shown, is once, few, many, or a class for clones that have expanded.

J gene | clone size | V gene | CDR3 protein
TRBJ2-5 | few | TRBV9 | ASSAGLAQETQY
TRBJ2-5 | NA | TRBV7-9 | ASSAGQYNEQY
TRBJ1-1 | NA | TRBV29-1 | SVDIFNTEAF
TRBJ2-5 | few | TRBV6-5 | ASSPGLATRETQY
TRBJ2-4 | NA | TRBV9 | ASSGRDSYIQY
TRBJ2-5 | NA | TRBV12-3/TRBV12-4 | ASTLQEGPETQY
TRBJ1-5 | NA | TRBV20-1 | SARIGQSNQPQH
TRBJ2-3 | few | TRBV7-2 | ASSPDPGWTDTQY
TRBJ2-3 | NA | TRBV5-1 | ASSWAGVSTDTQY
TRBJ1-2 | few | TRBV4-2 | ASSQTGTGNYGYT
TRBJ2-5 | NA | TRBV10-3 | AISVGRYNGQY
TRBJ2-6 | few | TRBV7-9 | ASSLTLRTGANVLT
TRBJ2-6 | many | TRBV27 | ATKTDSGANVLT
TRBJ2-5 | NA | TRBV27 | ASSGSGGAQQETQY
TRBJ2-6 | NA | TRBV6-6 | ASSYDRSGANVLT
TRBJ2-1 | NA | TRBV5-1 | ASSTSGTSLLDEQF
TRBJ1-2 | NA | TRBV5-1 | ASSPGTVTYGYT
TRBJ1-1 | NA | TRBV5-1 | ASSLGATSNTEAF
TRBJ2-7 | NA | TRBV5-5 | ASSLRPASSYEQY
TRBJ2-1 | NA | TRBV20-1 | SAREGGQAYNEQF
TRBJ2-3 | NA | TRBV27 | ASRPADTDTQY
TRBJ1-1 | once | TRBV13 | ASSPYGTGNKAF
TRBJ2-1 | NA | TRBV14 | ASSRVRLAGYNEQF
TRBJ1-2 | few | TRBV5-1 | ASSMTGYDYGYT
TRBJ2-5 | NA | TRBV10-2 | ASSSTSGFVVTQY
TRBJ2-3 | few | TRBV10-3 | AIGGQTDTQY
NA | few | TRBV12-3/TRBV12-4 | ASILTGGSEQY
TRBJ2-3 | NA | TRBV4-1 | ASSLQGGSSTDTQY
TRBJ1-2 | NA | TRBV12-3/TRBV12-4 | ASSLFSYGYT
TRBJ2-1 | many | TRBV6-2/TRBV6-3 | ASTGGTTYNEQF
TRBJ1-5 | NA | TRBV2 | ASSGGRNNQPQH
TRBJ2-3 | NA | TRBV29-1 | SVDRGLDTQY
TRBJ1-2 | NA | TRBV4-1 | ASSQEAAGANGYT
TRBJ2-3 | NA | TRBV6-5 | ASSYISTDTQY
TRBJ2-2 | medium-sized | TRBV12-3/TRBV12-4 | ASKGRGGITGELF
TRBJ1-1 | NA | TRBV2 | ASKNRGPEAF
TRBJ2-4 | NA | TRBV7-9 | ASSSGRGDVTIQY
TRBJ1-6 | NA | TRBV12-3/TRBV12-4 | ASSSQGRNSPLH
TRBJ2-5 | NA | TRBV2 | ASSETGTSGEQY
TRBJ2-7 | NA | TRBV12-3/TRBV12-4 | ASSPIAGSYEQY
TRBJ1-6 | NA | TRBV7-8 | ASSLSGGNNPPLH
TRBJ2-5 | few | TRBV18 | ASSAQGQETQY
TRBJ2-7 | NA | TRBV28 | ASRTTGPPEQY
TRBJ1-4 | few | TRBV20-1 | SALPGTGVGEKLF
TRBJ1-2 | NA | TRBV11-2 | ASSGRGGRGYGYT
TRBJ2-3 | NA | TRBV20-1 | SRKVTDSTDTQY
TRBJ2-7 | few | TRBV20-1 | SASGTDYEQY
TRBJ1-2 | NA | TRBV6-5 | ASRFGSLGYGGYT
TRBJ2-3 | NA | TRBV12-3/TRBV12-4 | ASSSYRLSADTQY
TRBJ1-2 | many | TRBV29-1 | SVQVAEKDGYT
TRBJ2-6 | NA | TRBV12-3/TRBV12-4 | ASSFYGGGSGANVLT
TRBJ1-1 | few | TRBV20-1 | SAGQGGRGEAF